The rows below give T cell receptor beta chains drawn from one sample of a study of T cell responses to AZD1222 COVID-19 vaccine. The data were produced by immunoSEQ multiplex PCR, yet TCRdb's version contains in-frame clones alone and is incomplete. The sample has about 130,000 clones; 88% are singletons. Sequenced material: peripheral blood, taken on day 0 of MenACWY control vaccination. These TCRs come from an adult in good health. Each CDR3 is given with its conserved first and last residue. The D gene is left open where the match is weak. The size field is filled for only some rows; it gives once, few, many or a size class.

CDR3 protein: CASSLAAGANTEAFF
CDR3 DNA: TGTGCCAGCAGCTTAGCAGCAGGGGCGAACACTGAAGCTTTCTTT
D gene: -
V gene: TRBV7-9
clone size: -
J gene: TRBJ1-1

CDR3 protein: CASKSGRGYTF
CDR3 DNA: TGTGCCAGTAAGTCAGGGAGAGGCTACACCTTC
D gene: -
V gene: TRBV19
clone size: -
J gene: TRBJ1-2

CDR3 protein: CASSKEGGHSNQPQHF
CDR3 DNA: TGTGCCAGCAGCAAAGAGGGGGGGCATAGCAATCAGCCCCAGCATTTT
D gene: -
V gene: TRBV7-9
clone size: -
J gene: TRBJ1-5

CDR3 protein: CASSPPGQLKSSYEQYF
CDR3 DNA: TGTGCCAGCTCACCACCGGGGCAGCTCAAAAGCTCCTACGAGCAGTACTTC
D gene: -
V gene: TRBV18
clone size: few
J gene: TRBJ2-7

CDR3 protein: CASSDEAGVAEKLFF
CDR3 DNA: TGTGCCAGCAGTGACGAAGCAGGGGTCGCTGAAAAACTGTTTTTT
D gene: -
V gene: TRBV6-1
clone size: -
J gene: TRBJ1-4

CDR3 protein: CAWSPGPALGELFF
CDR3 DNA: TGTGCCTGGAGTCCGGGACCTGCCTTGGGGGAGCTGTTTTTT
D gene: -
V gene: TRBV30
clone size: once
J gene: TRBJ2-2

CDR3 protein: CASSANRGEKLFF
CDR3 DNA: TGTGCCAGCAGTGCAAACAGGGGCGAAAAACTGTTTTTT
D gene: TRBD1
V gene: TRBV27
clone size: -
J gene: TRBJ1-4

CDR3 protein: CASSKLPGLFSYEQYF
CDR3 DNA: TGTGCCAGCAGCAAACTTCCGGGCCTCTTTTCCTACGAGCAGTACTTC
D gene: -
V gene: TRBV27
clone size: -
J gene: TRBJ2-7

CDR3 protein: CASSEALLNRGNQPQHF
CDR3 DNA: TGTGCCAGCAGTGAAGCCTTACTTAACAGGGGCAATCAGCCCCAGCATTTT
D gene: -
V gene: TRBV2
clone size: -
J gene: TRBJ1-5

CDR3 protein: CASSDSGTRDQPQHF
CDR3 DNA: TGTGCCAGCAGTGATTCAGGGACCCGTGATCAGCCCCAGCATTTT
D gene: -
V gene: TRBV2
clone size: -
J gene: TRBJ1-5

CDR3 protein: CASSSVAGEREQYF
CDR3 DNA: TGTGCCAGCAGCTCAGTGGCGGGAGAGCGGGAGCAGTACTTC
D gene: TRBD2
V gene: TRBV7-9
clone size: -
J gene: TRBJ2-7

CDR3 protein: CASRVQGTSTDTQYF
CDR3 DNA: TGTGCCAGCAGAGTACAGGGAACTAGCACAGATACGCAGTATTTT
D gene: -
V gene: TRBV2
clone size: -
J gene: TRBJ2-3

CDR3 protein: CASSLRGLYEQYF
CDR3 DNA: TGTGCCAGCAGTCTCAGGGGGCTCTACGAGCAGTACTTC
D gene: TRBD1
V gene: TRBV27
clone size: -
J gene: TRBJ2-7

CDR3 protein: CASSGSDGLGEQYF
CDR3 DNA: TGCGCCAGCAGTGGCTCGGACGGCCTAGGGGAGCAGTACTTC
D gene: -
V gene: TRBV10-1
clone size: -
J gene: TRBJ2-7

CDR3 protein: CAWTRGVNEKLFF
CDR3 DNA: TGTGCCTGGACCAGGGGAGTAAATGAAAAACTGTTTTTT
D gene: -
V gene: TRBV30
clone size: -
J gene: TRBJ1-4

CDR3 protein: CASSMVAGFYEQYF
CDR3 DNA: TGTGCCAGTAGTATGGTAGCGGGATTCTACGAGCAGTACTTC
D gene: TRBD2
V gene: TRBV19
clone size: -
J gene: TRBJ2-7

CDR3 protein: CASSTTGPPGELFF
CDR3 DNA: TGCGCCAGCAGCACGACAGGGCCACCCGGGGAGCTGTTTTTT
D gene: TRBD1
V gene: TRBV10-1
clone size: -
J gene: TRBJ2-2

CDR3 protein: CASSSPRGGTGELFF
CDR3 DNA: TGTGCCAGCAGTTCCCCGAGAGGGGGGACCGGGGAGCTGTTTTTT
D gene: -
V gene: TRBV28
clone size: -
J gene: TRBJ2-2

CDR3 protein: CASARDRDYEQYF
CDR3 DNA: TGTGCCAGTGCCCGGGACAGGGACTACGAGCAGTACTTC
D gene: TRBD1
V gene: TRBV19
clone size: -
J gene: TRBJ2-7

CDR3 protein: CAVTGTLNTEAFF
CDR3 DNA: TGTGCCGTTACCGGGACACTGAACACTGAAGCTTTCTTT
D gene: -
V gene: TRBV28
clone size: -
J gene: TRBJ1-1

CDR3 protein: CATSRVRGPITDTQYF
CDR3 DNA: TGTGCCACCAGCAGAGTTCGGGGGCCCATAACAGATACGCAGTATTTT
D gene: -
V gene: TRBV15
clone size: -
J gene: TRBJ2-3

CDR3 protein: CASSGTRNQPQHF
CDR3 DNA: TGTGCCAGCAGTGGGACGCGCAATCAGCCCCAGCATTTT
D gene: -
V gene: TRBV2
clone size: -
J gene: TRBJ1-5

CDR3 protein: CASFRGAENTEAFF
CDR3 DNA: TGTGCCAGCTTCCGGGGGGCAGAGAACACTGAAGCTTTCTTT
D gene: -
V gene: TRBV18
clone size: -
J gene: TRBJ1-1

CDR3 protein: CASTQVDSNQPQHF
CDR3 DNA: TGTGCCAGTACCCAAGTAGATAGCAATCAGCCCCAGCATTTT
D gene: -
V gene: TRBV19
clone size: -
J gene: TRBJ1-5

CDR3 protein: CAGAQGDTEAFF
CDR3 DNA: TGTGCCGGCGCTCAGGGAGACACTGAAGCTTTCTTT
D gene: -
V gene: TRBV7-9
clone size: -
J gene: TRBJ1-1

CDR3 protein: CASGWGPYGYTF
CDR3 DNA: TGTGCCAGCGGTTGGGGGCCCTATGGCTACACCTTC
D gene: -
V gene: TRBV2
clone size: few
J gene: TRBJ1-2

CDR3 protein: CSASQALGSNQPQHF
CDR3 DNA: TGCAGTGCTAGTCAGGCCCTCGGGAGCAATCAGCCCCAGCATTTT
D gene: -
V gene: TRBV20-1
clone size: -
J gene: TRBJ1-5

CDR3 protein: CAWSGLAGEPQHF
CDR3 DNA: TGTGCCTGGAGTGGGCTCGCGGGAGAGCCCCAGCATTTT
D gene: -
V gene: TRBV30
clone size: -
J gene: TRBJ1-5

CDR3 protein: CASKGLNEQFF
CDR3 DNA: TGTGCCAGTAAGGGCCTCAATGAGCAGTTCTTC
D gene: -
V gene: TRBV19
clone size: few
J gene: TRBJ2-1

CDR3 protein: CASIGAYEQYF
CDR3 DNA: TGTGCCAGCATCGGGGCCTACGAGCAGTACTTC
D gene: -
V gene: TRBV25-1
clone size: -
J gene: TRBJ2-7

CDR3 protein: CASSLVTGDTEAFF
CDR3 DNA: TGTGCCAGCAGCTTAGTAACAGGGGACACTGAAGCTTTCTTT
D gene: TRBD1
V gene: TRBV7-6
clone size: -
J gene: TRBJ1-1

CDR3 protein: CASSPGGGYGYTF
CDR3 DNA: TGTGCCAGCAGCCCTGGGGGCGGCTATGGCTACACCTTC
D gene: -
V gene: TRBV5-5
clone size: -
J gene: TRBJ1-2

CDR3 protein: CASSQDLTSSGANVLTF
CDR3 DNA: TGTGCCAGCAGCCAAGATCTCACTAGCTCTGGGGCCAACGTCCTGACTTTC
D gene: -
V gene: TRBV4-2
clone size: -
J gene: TRBJ2-6

CDR3 protein: CASSLGPNTEAFF
CDR3 DNA: TGCGCCAGCAGCTTGGGGCCGAACACTGAAGCTTTCTTT
D gene: -
V gene: TRBV5-1
clone size: once
J gene: TRBJ1-1

CDR3 protein: CAWSVLQSRSPLHF
CDR3 DNA: TGTGCCTGGAGTGTACTCCAGAGTAGATCACCCCTCCACTTT
D gene: -
V gene: TRBV30
clone size: -
J gene: TRBJ1-6

CDR3 protein: CASSSKTSGRAGEQFF
CDR3 DNA: TGTGCCAGCAGTTCCAAAACTAGCGGGAGGGCGGGTGAGCAGTTCTTC
D gene: TRBD2
V gene: TRBV28
clone size: once
J gene: TRBJ2-1

CDR3 protein: CASSEYIGELFF
CDR3 DNA: TGTGCCAGCAGTGAATACATCGGGGAGCTGTTTTTT
D gene: -
V gene: TRBV2
clone size: -
J gene: TRBJ2-2

CDR3 protein: CASSFGASSWGLSYEQYF
CDR3 DNA: TGTGCCAGCAGTTTTGGGGCTAGCTCGTGGGGCCTGAGCTACGAGCAGTACTTC
D gene: -
V gene: TRBV28
clone size: -
J gene: TRBJ2-7

CDR3 protein: CASSLFWSGELFF
CDR3 DNA: TGTGCCAGCAGCTTGTTCTGGTCCGGGGAGCTGTTTTTT
D gene: -
V gene: TRBV5-4
clone size: once
J gene: TRBJ2-2

CDR3 protein: CASSFRFRDGEMNTEAFF
CDR3 DNA: TGCGCCAGCAGCTTCAGGTTTCGTGACGGGGAAATGAACACTGAAGCTTTCTTT
D gene: -
V gene: TRBV5-1
clone size: -
J gene: TRBJ1-1

CDR3 protein: CAWSVGDTGELFF
CDR3 DNA: TGTGCCTGGAGTGTAGGGGACACCGGGGAGCTGTTTTTT
D gene: -
V gene: TRBV30
clone size: few
J gene: TRBJ2-2

CDR3 protein: CASSFFSVRGPNEKLFF
CDR3 DNA: TGTGCCAGCAGTTTCTTTTCCGTGCGGGGCCCAAATGAAAAACTGTTTTTT
D gene: -
V gene: TRBV28
clone size: -
J gene: TRBJ1-4

CDR3 protein: CASSPDGRASPLHF
CDR3 DNA: TGTGCCAGCAGCCCCGATGGGAGGGCTTCACCCCTCCACTTT
D gene: -
V gene: TRBV5-4
clone size: -
J gene: TRBJ1-6

CDR3 protein: CASALAGVEGEQFF
CDR3 DNA: TGCGCCAGCGCGCTAGCGGGAGTAGAGGGTGAGCAGTTCTTC
D gene: TRBD2
V gene: TRBV5-1
clone size: few
J gene: TRBJ2-1

CDR3 protein: CASAFQLSETQYF
CDR3 DNA: TGTGCCAGCGCCTTTCAGTTATCAGAGACCCAGTACTTC
D gene: -
V gene: TRBV12-3/TRBV12-4
clone size: -
J gene: TRBJ2-5

CDR3 protein: CASSFGEMSYEQYF
CDR3 DNA: TGCGCCAGTTCATTCGGGGAGATGTCCTACGAGCAGTACTTC
D gene: -
V gene: TRBV5-1
clone size: -
J gene: TRBJ2-7

CDR3 protein: CASSLRGQGSQETQYF
CDR3 DNA: TGTGCCAGCAGCTTAAGGGGACAGGGTAGCCAAGAGACCCAGTACTTC
D gene: TRBD1
V gene: TRBV7-9
clone size: -
J gene: TRBJ2-5

CDR3 protein: CASSLMGQGEGTDTQYF
CDR3 DNA: TGTGCCAGCAGCTTAATGGGACAGGGAGAGGGCACAGATACGCAGTATTTT
D gene: TRBD1
V gene: TRBV7-9
clone size: -
J gene: TRBJ2-3

CDR3 protein: CTSSSGTLEHRGAVF
CDR3 DNA: TGCACCAGCAGTTCCGGGACACTCGAACACCGGGGAGCTGTTTTT
D gene: -
V gene: TRBV1
clone size: -
J gene: TRBJ2-2